This T cell receptor beta chain came from a study of blood T cell repertoires in COVID-19. Looking at the study overall: Donors in the United States, Italy and Spain gave samples during acute or convalescent COVID-19. The cDNA or gDNA used as material had been derived from T cells, B-cell-depleted T cells, or PBMCs.

Under the authors' procedure: From reference gene primer amplification, estimates of nucleated cell counts were derived. Some clones are missing from TCRdb's copy, which holds only in-frame ones; the method was immunoSEQ multiplex PCR. V and J calls and clone size are as listed in that table; D and trimming were resolved from the DNA. The table includes over 90,000 clones, approximately 74% detected once. During active infection, Seattle patients enrolled and were then monitored through disease. This clonotype was obtained from a man between 65 and 80 years old with COVID-19, enrolled during active disease. Sample: peripheral blood.

In DNA, the CDR3 is TGTGCCTGGGGGATGACAGGGGCCGGGGAGCTGTTTTTT. Amino acids: CAWGMTGAGELFF. This chain joins TRBV30 and TRBJ2-2; 8 positions match TRBD1. Germline CDR1 and CDR2: GTSNPN and SVGIG (reference sequence). The trim removed 5 bases at V and 6 bases at J, leaving 5 bases unmatched. This CDR3 region has 13 residues.